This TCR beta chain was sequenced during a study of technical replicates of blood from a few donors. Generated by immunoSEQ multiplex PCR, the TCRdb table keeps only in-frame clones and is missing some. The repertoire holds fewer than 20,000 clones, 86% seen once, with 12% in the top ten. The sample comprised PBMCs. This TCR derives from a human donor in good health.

In DNA, the CDR3 is TGTGCCAGCAGCTTGACCGGTGGCAGGGGTCGTGCTAACACTGAAGCTTTCTTT. Amino acids: CASSLTGGRGRANTEAFF. The rearrangement joins TRBV7-3 to TRBJ1-1; possible D gene TRBD1, 6 bases. The CDR3 has 18 residues. Germline CDR1 is SGHTA and CDR2 is FQGTGA. Trimming removed 3 bases from V and 2 bases from J, with 22 bases in between. The variable domain in full, with the rest retrieved from reference TRBV7-3 and TRBJ1-1, is GAGVSQTPSNKVTEKGKYVELRCDPISGHTALYWYRQSLGQGPEFLIYFQGTGAADDSGLPNDRFFAVRPEGSVSTLKIQRTERGDSAVYLCASSLTGGRGRANTEAFFGQGTRLTVV.